The 3 T cell receptor beta chains given below trace back to one sample, sequenced in a study of early T cells in non-severe SARS-CoV-2 infection. In TCRdb, the 5' RACE reads were re-called with MiXCR into one record per CDR3 protein. Of fewer than 35,000 distinct CDR3 sequences listed, roughly 4.4% were seen once; the top ten hold roughly 11%. The sample was whole blood. The receptors derive from an adult who was a healthcare worker with PCR-confirmed SARS-CoV-2 infection or an uninfected control (not recorded which).

Relative to its sample, this clonotype is medium-sized. The J gene is TRBJ2-7, the V gene TRBV20-1, with TRBD1 matching 8 bases. V lost 0 bases, J lost 1 base, and 8 bases stayed unmatched. Germline lookup yields CDR1 DFQATT and CDR2 SNEGSKA (reference sequence). The CDR3 runs 16 residues. CDR3 protein: CSARDLAGQASYEQYF. The CDR3 nucleotides read TGCAGTGCTAGAGATTTGGCGGGACAGGCTTCCTACGAGCAGTACTTC.

This clonotype was seen many times. This chain links TRBV30 with TRBJ1-2, with D possibly matching TRBD1 (6 bases). This CDR3 has 14 amino acids. The ends were cut back, 6 bases at V and 6 bases at J, with 20 bases in the middle. Per the germline V gene, CDR1 is GTSNPN and CDR2 is SVGIG (reference sequence). This CDR3 reads CACTPPNRVDGYTF. For the CDR3, the DNA is TGTGCCTGTACGCCCCCGAACAGGGTCGATGGCTACACCTTC.

This clonotype was recorded many times. The rearrangement uses TRBV11-1 and TRBJ1-1; a weak D match, TRBD1 (5 bases). Germline lookup yields CDR1 SGHAT and CDR2 FQDESV (reference sequence). V lost 5 bases and J 3 bases, leaving 13 bases between the germline ends. The length of the CDR3 is 14 residues. In DNA form, the CDR3 reads TGTGCCAGCAGCCTGATCGCGGGGGACACTGAAGCTTTCTTT. Residues: CASSLIAGDTEAFF.